The present entry profiles one T cell receptor (beta chain) with its context. Its antigen has not been determined. No base quality values were provided; no much bigger clone lies one nucleotide off. Other DNA variants within this sample encode the same CDR3. Library creation used the immunoSEQ multiplex PCR assay. RNA was extracted from all samples and reverse transcribed into cDNA, which served as template for TCR sequencing. SuperScript III was used for first-strand cDNA synthesis, primed with a 2:1 mix of oligo-dT and random hexamers. A synthetic immune receptor repertoire was used to assess amplification bias, and residual bias was removed computationally. For the original study's pipeline: Raw reads were preprocessed to remove errors, and CDR3 was defined according to IMGT conventions as the region from the conserved cysteine to phenylalanine. Clonality was computed as 1 minus the Shannon entropy, with the entropy normalized by log2 of the number of productive unique TCRs. Whether scalp clones were CD4 or CD8 was inferred by matching scalp TCRbeta sequences against CD4 and CD8 repertoires sorted from blood. TCRdb holds this immuneACCESS table with in-frame rearrangements only. Some clones are missing; in checked studies, unresolved V genes explain under half, and the rest has no known cause. That table gives V, J and clone size, and the DNA gave D and trimming. The sample has more than 100,000 clones on record, more than 40% of them singletons. Together, the top ten hold roughly 0.5% of the sample.

This specimen comes from a study of CD8+ T cells in alopecia areata (dated 2018 in TCRdb). Turning to the overall study: Treated patients were enrolled in an open-label pilot trial of oral tofacitinib at 5 to 10 mg twice daily for moderate-to-severe alopecia areata. Tofacitinib was administered for 6 to 18 months, and 6 months of follow-up off drug were then conducted to assess delayed response and recurrence. The SALT score, which quantifies the percentage of affected scalp surface area, was used to measure disease severity in treated patients. The study used high-throughput TCRbeta sequencing to examine T cell clonal expansion in alopecia areata, in both the C3H/HeJ mouse model and human patients. On the human side, TCRbeta sequencing was run on scalp tissue and on sorted CD4+ and CD8+ peripheral blood T cells from healthy controls and from alopecia areata patients with either patchy or totalis/universalis disease. Biopsies were taken from tofacitinib-treated patients at baseline and again at 4 and 24 weeks into treatment, and several of those patients also had a later scalp biopsy. Clonality in the scalp was compared among normal scalp (n=4), patchy alopecia areata scalp (n=8), and alopecia totalis/universalis scalp (n=8). RNA came from the PAXgene miRNA kit for fixed scalp, the miRNeasy kit for PBMCs, and the RNeasy kit for mouse skin. TCRbeta CDR3 regions were amplified by immunoSEQ multiplex PCR using 35 Vbeta forward and 13 Jbeta reverse primers.

The cysteine opens and the phenylalanine closes a CDR3 of 13 amino acids. CDR3 DNA only is kept here, 39 bases in frame from base 1. The junction carries 9 bases between V and J, which are trimmed by 0 bases and 6 bases respectively. In the germline V gene (reference sequence), CDR1 corresponds to GTSNPN and CDR2 to SVGIG. Overall study results and their limits: Many expanded lesional clones were found to persist in scalp and blood during tofacitinib treatment, and relapse after treatment cessation may be partly explained by this persistence. Resident alphabeta T cells in normal human skin are also sequenced, complicating scalp TCR repertoire analysis, unlike mouse skin dominated by gammadelta T cells. Tofacitinib significantly decreased scalp clonality and the number of expanded CD8+ clones among the top 100 scalp clones. Shared TCR sequences between patients were less evident than in mice, which may be partly attributable to HLA diversity in the patient population. Lesional scalp, especially in alopecia totalis/universalis, showed higher clonality and more expanded CD8+ clones than normal scalp, suggesting antigenic drive. Because the treated cohort was small and included a single nonresponder, larger studies are needed to assess links between baseline CD8+ expansion and response.

In the paper's terms, the time point label means: 4 weeks on oral tofacitinib. The treatment or condition label for this specimen denotes: oral pan-JAK inhibitor, 5-10 mg twice daily. From alopecia areata patients, peripheral blood was collected along with lesional scalp punch biopsies. PBMCs were separated by density centrifugation and stained for CD3, CD4 and CD8, after which CD4+ and CD8+ T cells were sorted on a FACSAria. The chain is made from TRBV30 and TRBJ1-5, with TRBD1 as a weak D call on 5 bases. The specimen comprised CD4+ T cells sorted from blood, sampled at week 4, from a patient treated with tofacitinib. This sequence originates from a human donor with alopecia areata. The DNA reads as follows: TGTGCCTGGAGTGTACGGGGGTCTCAGCCCCAGCATTTT. This is translated as CAWSVRGSQPQHF.